This TCR beta chain was captured in a study of blood T cell repertoires in COVID-19. The CDR3 is 14 amino acids. V lost 6 bases and J 6 bases, leaving 17 bases between the germline ends. The germline gives CDR1 SNHLY, CDR2 FYNNEI. Sequencing used immunoSEQ multiplex PCR; TCRdb keeps in-frame clones, though not all of them. Among 350,000 to 450,000 clones listed, approximately 90% were seen once. Sequencing used PBMCs or T cells enriched from blood (not recorded which). This chain joins TRBV2 and TRBJ1-1; D may be TRBD1 (6 bases). The receptor was derived from a woman in her 40s who had been exposed to COVID-19. Here the CDR3 reads CASRRTQGTAEAFF. The DNA of the CDR3 is TGTGCCAGCAGAAGAACACAGGGTACGGCTGAAGCTTTCTTT.